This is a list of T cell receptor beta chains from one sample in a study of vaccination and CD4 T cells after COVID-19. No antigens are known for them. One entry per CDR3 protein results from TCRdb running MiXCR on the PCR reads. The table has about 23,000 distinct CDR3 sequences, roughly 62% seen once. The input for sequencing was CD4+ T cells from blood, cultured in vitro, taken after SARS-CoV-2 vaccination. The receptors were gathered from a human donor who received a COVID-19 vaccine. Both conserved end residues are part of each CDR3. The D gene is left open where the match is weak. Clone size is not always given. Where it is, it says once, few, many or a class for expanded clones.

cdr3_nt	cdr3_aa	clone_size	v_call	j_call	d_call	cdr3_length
TGCAGTGCTAGAGGCGGGACTAGCGGGGACAATGAGCAGTTCTTC	CSARGGTSGDNEQFF	.	TRBV20-1	TRBJ2-1	TRBD2	15
TGTGCCAGTAGTACGCACCGGGAGGGTAGGGCCTACACCTTC	CASSTHREGRAYTF	.	TRBV19	TRBJ1-2	.	14
TGTGCCAGAAGCCCTGGTCGGGACAGGGGCTATGGCTACACCTTC	CARSPGRDRGYGYTF	.	TRBV5-3	TRBJ1-2	TRBD1	15
TGTGCCAGCAGCTTAGGGGGCAGAGGAAACTATGGCTACACCTTC	CASSLGGRGNYGYTF	few	TRBV7-9	TRBJ1-2	.	15
TGTGCCAGCAGCTTGGATGTAGGCAGGGCAAACACCATATATTTT	CASSLDVGRANTIYF	.	TRBV5-4	TRBJ1-3	.	15
TGTGCCAGCTCACCCAATCTTGGGGGCGTCGAGACCCAGTACTTC	CASSPNLGGVETQYF	once	TRBV18	TRBJ2-5	.	15
TGCAGTAAACTAGCGCAGGGCACAGATACGCAGTATTTT	CSKLAQGTDTQYF	.	TRBV20-1	TRBJ2-3	TRBD2	13
TGTGCCAGCCTCCGGGACAGGGGTTACGAGCAGTACTTC	CASLRDRGYEQYF	.	TRBV2	TRBJ2-7	TRBD1	13
TGCAGTGCTAGGGGGCTTATGGATTCACCCCTCCACTTT	CSARGLMDSPLHF	.	TRBV20-1	TRBJ1-6	.	13
TGTGCCAGCAGTGTAGGCTCCTGGAGGGAGACCCAGTACTTC	CASSVGSWRETQYF	few	TRBV2	TRBJ2-5	.	14
TGTGCCAGCAGCCAAAGGCCGACAGGTTGGAGCAATCAGCCCCAGCATTTT	CASSQRPTGWSNQPQHF	.	TRBV7-2	TRBJ1-5	.	17
TGTGCCAGCACGAGCGGGGTTAACTATGGCTACACCTTC	CASTSGVNYGYTF	.	TRBV12-3/TRBV12-4	TRBJ1-2	.	13
TGTGCCAGCAGCGGCAGGGAATGGCCCGGGGAGCTGTTTTTT	CASSGREWPGELFF	.	TRBV2	TRBJ2-2	.	14
TGCAGTGCCATTGCAGGACTAGCGGGGTTCAATGAGCAGTTCTTC	CSAIAGLAGFNEQFF	.	TRBV20-1	TRBJ2-1	TRBD2	15
TGCAGTGCTGGACTAGTCGAGTGGCAGTACTTC	CSAGLVEWQYF	.	TRBV20-1	TRBJ2-7	TRBD2	11
TGTGCCAGCAGCAAACAAGAGACCCAGTACTTC	CASSKQETQYF	.	TRBV5-4	TRBJ2-5	.	11
TGTGCCACCAGTGATCCAGGGCGAGAGACCCAGTACTTC	CATSDPGRETQYF	.	TRBV24-1	TRBJ2-5	.	13
TGTGCCAGCAGTGAAATCAGGACAATCTACGAGCAGTACTTC	CASSEIRTIYEQYF	.	TRBV6-1	TRBJ2-7	.	14
TGTGCCAGCAGTATTGGGGGACTGAACACTGAAGCTTTCTTT	CASSIGGLNTEAFF	.	TRBV6-1	TRBJ1-1	.	14
TGTGCCAGCAGCTTAGGACAGGGGGCGAGCAATCAGCCCCAGCATTTT	CASSLGQGASNQPQHF	.	TRBV7-9	TRBJ1-5	TRBD1	16
TGTGCCAGCACCCGGGCCGGTCTTCACTATGGCTACACCTTC	CASTRAGLHYGYTF	.	TRBV6-1	TRBJ1-2	.	14
TGTGCCAGCAGCTCCTCAAATCTACAGGAATATGGCTACACCTTC	CASSSSNLQEYGYTF	.	TRBV7-6	TRBJ1-2	.	15
TGCAGTGCTCCTGGGACTAGCGGGGGTGAGACCCAGTACTTC	CSAPGTSGGETQYF	.	TRBV20-1	TRBJ2-5	TRBD2	14
TGCAGTGCTAGAGACACTAGCGGGGGGGCCGGAGATACGCAGTATTTT	CSARDTSGGAGDTQYF	few	TRBV20-1	TRBJ2-3	TRBD2	16
TGTGCCAGCAGTGGGGGGTCGGAGCGGACCGGGGAGCTGTTTTTT	CASSGGSERTGELFF	.	TRBV2	TRBJ2-2	.	15
TGTGCCACCAGGGGGTACAGGCTCAATCAGCCCCAGCATTTT	CATRGYRLNQPQHF	once	TRBV24-1	TRBJ1-5	.	14
TGTGCCAGCAGTAACCTAGCGGGTACGGGGGATACGCAGTATTTT	CASSNLAGTGDTQYF	.	TRBV12-3/TRBV12-4	TRBJ2-3	TRBD2	15
TGTGCCAGCAGTTATGAGGGGGGCGAAGGCACCGGGGAGCTGTTTTTT	CASSYEGGEGTGELFF	.	TRBV10-3	TRBJ2-2	.	16
TGCAGTGCCGGGACCTCCTACGAGCAGTACTTC	CSAGTSYEQYF	.	TRBV20-1	TRBJ2-7	.	11
TGTGCCAGCAGGGAACAGGGGGCGCGACGTGGAAACACCATATATTTT	CASREQGARRGNTIYF	.	TRBV6-1	TRBJ1-3	TRBD1	16
TGCGCCAGCAGCTTGCTGGCTCGGCAGGACTATGGCTACACCTTC	CASSLLARQDYGYTF	.	TRBV5-1	TRBJ1-2	.	15
TGCAGTGCCAGCCAACAGGGGATCGGGCAGCCCCAGCATTTT	CSASQQGIGQPQHF	.	TRBV20-1	TRBJ1-5	TRBD1	14
TGTGCCAGCAGCCCCGGGACAGACTATGGCTACACCTTC	CASSPGTDYGYTF	.	TRBV11-3	TRBJ1-2	TRBD1	13
TGTGCCAGTAGCCCTCAGGAGATCCTTAATCAGCCCCAGCATTTT	CASSPQEILNQPQHF	once	TRBV19	TRBJ1-5	.	15
TGTGCCACCAGCAGAGATCCGGTCGCCCATGAAAAACTGTTTTTT	CATSRDPVAHEKLFF	.	TRBV15	TRBJ1-4	.	15
TGTGCCACCCAACCCCTCCGAGCGGGGGGGCCCGAGACCCAGTACTTC	CATQPLRAGGPETQYF	few	TRBV7-6	TRBJ2-5	TRBD2	16
TGTGCCAGCAGCTTAGCCCTCGGTGTAGCCAAAAACATTCAGTACTTC	CASSLALGVAKNIQYF	.	TRBV7-9	TRBJ2-4	.	16
TGTGCCAGCCCACGACAGGGGGCCGGTGGAGGGTACACCTTC	CASPRQGAGGGYTF	.	TRBV27	TRBJ1-2	TRBD1	14
TGCAGTGCTGTCCAGGGAAGAACCTATGGCTACACCTTC	CSAVQGRTYGYTF	.	TRBV20-1	TRBJ1-2	.	13
TGTGCCAGTAGTATGAGGACTGGGGCCAACGTCCTGACTTTC	CASSMRTGANVLTF	large	TRBV19	TRBJ2-6	.	14
TGTGCCAGCAGCCACGATAGTCTGTTCTTC	CASSHDSLFF	.	TRBV7-8	TRBJ2-1	.	10
TGCGCCAGCAGTGAGTCGCCCGGGGGGAATCAGCCCCAGCATTTT	CASSESPGGNQPQHF	.	TRBV10-1	TRBJ1-5	.	15
TGTGCCAGCAGTCCTCGGGGGGATAGCAATCAGCCCCAGCATTTT	CASSPRGDSNQPQHF	.	TRBV12-3/TRBV12-4	TRBJ1-5	.	15
TGTGCCACCAGCAGAGAAAGCGGGGGGGGATCAGATACGCAGTATTTT	CATSRESGGGSDTQYF	.	TRBV15	TRBJ2-3	TRBD2	16
TGTGCCAGTAGTATAAGAGGTGGTGGGGGGCCGTACTTC	CASSIRGGGGPYF	.	TRBV19	TRBJ2-5	.	13
TGTGCCAGCAGTGAGCCGGGACAGGGTTGTAATCAGCCCCAGCATTTT	CASSEPGQGCNQPQHF	.	TRBV6-1	TRBJ1-5	TRBD1	16
TGCAGTGCTAGAACGGCGGGGATTCTGGGAGATACGCAGTATTTT	CSARTAGILGDTQYF	.	TRBV20-1	TRBJ2-3	.	15